The clone carrying this T cell receptor (beta chain) was recorded many times. Its antigen is not identified. These data belong to a study of T cell repertoires in cytomegalovirus infection. For the study at large: Well-studied HLA-B-restricted CMV epitopes were used in the study alongside recently identified HLA-C-restricted ones. Broader study findings: HLA-C-restricted CMV clonotypes gave the most frequent clonotype in two of eight donors. Cumulative public TCR beta family frequency identified CMV carriers with the relevant HLA.

Germline CDR1 reads SGHVS; CDR2 reads FNYEAQ. Trimming cost V 1 base and J 8 bases, with 17 bases left between them. This CDR3 has 15 amino acids. TCRdb redid the calling of the reads with MiXCR, one entry per CDR3 protein. The sample yields 750,000 to 950,000 distinct CDR3 sequences, approximately 32% seen once. The rearrangement joins TRBV7-6 to TRBJ1-1; D is possibly TRBD1 (6 bases). The source is a human donor in good health (CMV status not recorded). Some clones in this sample may be carry-over from other donors' samples. The material was cultured CD8+ T cells from PBMCs, obtained from culture after CMV antigen stimulation. CDR3 region: CASSLGSPGATEAFF. The CDR3 nucleotides read TGTGCCAGCAGCTTAGGTAGTCCGGGGGCAACCGAAGCTTTCTTT.